This T cell receptor beta chain was sequenced in a study of OX40 agonist ivuxolimab in advanced cancers. TCRdb's table, derived via immunoSEQ multiplex PCR, lists solely in-frame clones and lacks some. Of around 39,000 clones listed, roughly 84% are singletons. The CDR3 is made up of 15 amino acids. V was clipped by 6 bases and J by 2 bases, with 16 bases between them. Germline lookup yields CDR1 SNHLY and CDR2 FYNNEI. About this clone itself: Its antigen remains unidentified.

Study results and caveats: Both blood CD4+ and CD8+ T cells showed clonal growth by week 6 at 0.1 to 3.0 mg/kg.

The source is an adult with an advanced solid tumor such as melanoma, head and neck, liver or kidney cancer. This material consisted of CD4+ or CD8+ T cells sorted from blood, taken in a trial of the OX40 agonist ivuxolimab. This chain uses TRBV2 with TRBJ1-1; D is perhaps TRBD1 (5 bases). Written as DNA, the CDR3 is TGTGCCAGCAGACGGGGGACCGGATTTAACACTGAAGCTTTCTTT. Protein product: CASRRGTGFNTEAFF.